What follows are 23 T cell receptor beta chains derived from one specimen sequenced in a study of shared clonotypes between healthy human individuals. The data were produced by immunoSEQ multiplex PCR, yet TCRdb's version contains in-frame clones alone and is incomplete. The data show 2 million to 2.5 million clones, 80% to 95% seen once. The sequencing input was naive CD4+ T cells from PBMCs. Subset reported: CD45RA+ positively selected. Receptors were obtained from a man aged 18 to 30 in good health. Some clones in this sample may be carry-over from other donors' samples.

The chain recombines TRBV4-1 with TRBJ2-7, with 7 bases that match TRBD1. The ends lost 2 bases at V and 3 bases at J; junction bases unmatched: 7. This CDR3 comprises 15 residues. CDR1 is MGHRA, CDR2 YSYEKL, per germline. In nucleotides, the CDR3 is TGCGCCAGCAGCCAACCTAGACAGGGCCTCTACGAGCAGTACTTC. Protein: CASSQPRQGLYEQYF.

V is TRBV19 and J is TRBJ2-5; 9 bases match TRBD1. The CDR3 sequence is 16 residues long. With V trimmed by 0 bases and J by 4 bases, 6 bases remained unmatched. Germline CDR1 reads LNHDA; CDR2 reads SQIVND (reference sequence). The CDR3: CASSIDPTGGRETQYF. CDR3 in DNA: TGTGCCAGTAGTATAGACCCAACAGGGGGCCGAGAGACCCAGTACTTC. Based on the CDR3 plus reference TRBV19 and TRBJ2-5, the full variable domain is DGGITQSPKYLFRKEGQNVTLSCEQNLNHDAMYWYRQDPGQGLRLIYYSQIVNDFQKGDIAEGYSVSREKKESFPLTVTSAQKNPTAFYLCASSIDPTGGRETQYFGPGTRLLVL.

The rearrangement uses TRBV5-4 and TRBJ2-5, with D perhaps being TRBD1 or TRBD2 (5 bases each). V lost 1 base to trimming and J lost 4 bases, with 11 bases between them. Germline V gene sequence: CDR1 SGHNT, CDR2 YYREEE (reference sequence). The CDR3 contains 14 residues. CDR3 DNA sequence: TGTGCCAGCAGCTTGTCCCCAGGGAGAGAGACCCAGTACTTC. Translating gives CASSLSPGRETQYF.

The chain has TRBV5-1 and TRBJ1-1; D possibly corresponds to TRBD1 (5 bases). The CDR3 has 19 amino acids. V lost 4 bases and J lost 2, with 27 bases in between. The germline CDR1 and CDR2 sequences are SGHRS and YFSETQ. CDR3 sequence: CASSLDKDTLSHFNTEAFF. In nucleotides, the CDR3 is TGCGCCAGCAGCCTGGATAAGGACACACTATCACACTTTAACACTGAAGCTTTCTTT.

The chain links TRBV28 to TRBJ1-5, with D unresolved. The V end was cut by 1 base, the J end by 6 bases, with 10 bases between. The CDR3 runs 14 residues. The germline gives CDR1 MDHEN, CDR2 SYDVKM. CDR3 amino acids: CASSLSLVGQPQHF. The CDR3 DNA reads as TGTGCCAGCAGTTTATCCTTGGTTGGTCAGCCCCAGCATTTT.

The chain is built from TRBV19 and TRBJ2-7; a possible D gene is TRBD2 (5 bases). Germline V gives CDR1 LNHDA, CDR2 SQIVND (reference sequence). This CDR3 comprises 13 residues. V dropped 5 bases and J dropped 4 bases, with 12 bases sitting between them. CDR3 DNA: TGTGCCAGTAGTCCCCAGCGAGGGTACGAGCAGTACTTC. It translates to CASSPQRGYEQYF. Filled out from reference TRBV19 and TRBJ2-7, the complete variable domain reads DGGITQSPKYLFRKEGQNVTLSCEQNLNHDAMYWYRQDPGQGLRLIYYSQIVNDFQKGDIAEGYSVSREKKESFPLTVTSAQKNPTAFYLCASSPQRGYEQYFGPGTRLTVT.

The chain employs TRBV5-4 and TRBJ2-5, with a possible D match to TRBD1 (5 bases). Trimming took 4 bases from V and 9 from J, leaving 19 bases between them. There are 14 residues in the CDR3. In germline, CDR1 is SGHNT, CDR2 YYREEE (reference sequence). CDR3 region: CASSTGTGPEAQYF. CDR3 bases: TGTGCCAGCAGCACAGGTACGGGTCCTGAGGCCCAGTACTTC.

This sequence joins TRBV5-8 and TRBJ1-2; D is uncertain. This CDR3 has 15 amino acids. V was shortened by 3 bases and J by 6 bases, with 18 bases between the two germline ends. The V gene's germline CDR1 is SGHTS and CDR2 YDEGEE. The CDR3 spells CASSSPSKKSDGYTF. The CDR3 DNA reads as TGTGCCAGCAGCTCCCCCTCCAAGAAGTCGGATGGCTACACCTTC.

This chain joins TRBV7-7 and TRBJ2-7; D is undetermined. Trimming cost V 2 bases and J 0 bases, with 14 bases left between them. Germline CDR1 and CDR2: SSHAT and FNYEAQ (reference sequence). CDR3 length equals 16 residues. This CDR3 reads CASSLNSSASSYEQYF. As DNA, the CDR3 is TGTGCCAGCAGCTTAAATAGTTCCGCGAGCTCCTACGAGCAGTACTTC.

Turning to this clone: A junction end diverges from the germline sequence, so it may reflect a read error. This sequence joins TRBV6-1 and TRBJ2-7; a possible D gene is TRBD1 (5 bases). Germline CDR1 reads MNHNS; CDR2 reads SASEGT. The CDR3 length is 17 residues. The CDR3 bases are TGTGCCAGCAGTGAAGCGCTCGGATTAAGGGGCTCCCACGAGCAGTACTTC. Translation: CASSEALGLRGSHEQYF.

The rearrangement links TRBV14 to TRBJ1-3; unclear D gene. The CDR3 is made up of 13 amino acids. Trimming left V 2 bases short and J 5 bases short, with 7 bases between. Germline CDR1 SGHDN, CDR2 FVKESK. The CDR3: CASSQTLRNTIYF. As DNA, the CDR3 is TGTGCCAGCAGCCAAACTTTGAGAAACACCATATATTTT. The whole variable domain, filled in from reference TRBV14 and TRBJ1-3, reads EAGVTQFPSHSVIEKGQTVTLRCDPISGHDNLYWYRRVMGKEIKFLLHFVKESKQDESGMPNNRFLAERTGGTYSTLKVQPAELEDSGVYFCASSQTLRNTIYFGEGSWLTVV.

This chain connects TRBV4-3 to TRBJ2-1; the D gene is possibly TRBD2 (5 bases). Germline loops: CDR1 LGHNA, CDR2 YSLEER. The V gene lost 3 bases and the J gene lost 0 bases, with 18 bases spanning the gap. The CDR3 covers 18 residues. CDR3 region: CASSHRTFLGSSYNEQFF. As DNA, the CDR3 is TGCGCCAGCAGCCACCGGACCTTCTTAGGGAGCTCCTACAATGAGCAGTTCTTC.

V gene TRBV7-8 combines with J gene TRBJ2-3, with a possible D match to TRBD2 (6 bases). This CDR3 contains 16 residues. Germline CDR1 and CDR2: SGHVS and FQNEAQ. The V end was cut by 1 base, the J end by 2 bases, with 13 bases between. This CDR3 reads CASSLETGELTDTQYF. CDR3 bases: TGTGCCAGCAGCTTAGAAACGGGAGAACTCACAGATACGCAGTATTTT. The whole variable domain, filled in from reference TRBV7-8 and TRBJ2-3, reads GAGVSQSPRYKVAKRGQDVALRCDPISGHVSLFWYQQALGQGPEFLTYFQNEAQLDKSGLPSDRFFAERPEGSVSTLKIQRTQQEDSAVYLCASSLETGELTDTQYFGPGTRLTVL.

J is TRBJ1-3 and V is TRBV28; 9 positions agree with TRBD1. Germline V gene lookup returns CDR1 MDHEN and CDR2 SYDVKM. Trimming took 4 bases from V and 5 from J; bases not matched to a gene: 6. There are 15 residues in the CDR3. As DNA, the CDR3 is TGTGCCAGCAGTTCTCCGGGACAGGGCCGAAACACCATATATTTT. Protein product: CASSSPGQGRNTIYF.

Only one count was recorded for this clone. The J gene is TRBJ1-1, the V gene TRBV2; D ambiguous. The ends were cut back, 2 bases at V and 0 bases at J, with 4 bases in the middle. Germline values: CDR1 SNHLY, CDR2 FYNNEI. The CDR3 loop spans 13 amino acids. The CDR3 sequence: CASSESMNTEAFF. CDR3 bases: TGTGCCAGCAGTGAAAGTATGAACACTGAAGCTTTCTTT.

The V gene is TRBV19, the J gene TRBJ1-4; D is unclear. Per germline, CDR1 LNHDA and CDR2 SQIVND (reference sequence). The CDR3 totals 14 residues. V was trimmed by 4 bases and J by 8 bases, leaving 14 bases between them. The CDR3 region is CASSTQVAGEKLFF. DNA of the CDR3: TGTGCCAGTAGTACCCAGGTCGCGGGGGAAAAACTGTTTTTT.

The chain recombines TRBV5-1 with TRBJ2-5; 7 bases align to TRBD1. Per germline, CDR1 SGHRS and CDR2 YFSETQ. After removal of 6 bases from V and 5 bases from J, the junction contained 10 bases not matched to a gene. The CDR3 totals 14 residues. For the CDR3, the DNA is TGCGCCAGCACAAGGGACAGCTCCCGGGAGACCCAGTACTTC. The encoded protein is CASTRDSSRETQYF.

The rearrangement links TRBV19 to TRBJ2-7; maybe TRBD1 (5 bases). The V end was cut by 4 bases, the J end by 2 bases, with 9 bases between. This CDR3 is 13 amino acids long. The V gene's germline CDR1 is LNHDA and CDR2 SQIVND (reference sequence). This CDR3 is CASSRADTYEQYF. The CDR3 DNA follows: TGTGCCAGTAGTAGGGCGGACACCTACGAGCAGTACTTC.

V gene TRBV2 combines with J gene TRBJ2-2, with 7 bases matching TRBD2. Germline-derived CDR1 and CDR2 are SNHLY and FYNNEI. The CDR3 is 14 amino acids. Losses at the gene ends were 5 bases for V and 6 bases for J; bases not matched to a gene: 6. CDR3 coding DNA: TGTGCCAGCAGTTATGGACTAGGTGCCGGGGAGCTGTTTTTT. Encoded protein: CASSYGLGAGELFF.

The rearrangement joins TRBV18 to TRBJ2-2; possibly TRBD1 for D (5 bases). This CDR3 region has 14 residues. The germline V gene has CDR1 KGHSH and CDR2 LQKENI. Trimming cost V 5 bases and J 3 bases, with 10 bases left between them. CDR3 sequence: CASSSQGYTGELFF. CDR3 sequence (DNA): TGTGCCAGCTCAAGCCAGGGATACACCGGGGAGCTGTTTTTT.

V gene TRBV28 combines with J gene TRBJ1-2, with a tentative D call TRBD1 (5 bases). Trimming stripped 6 bases from V and 1 base from J, with 6 bases between. The CDR3 covers 12 residues. Germline CDR1 MDHEN, CDR2 SYDVKM. CDR3 amino acids: CASSDSNYGYTF. As DNA, the CDR3 is TGTGCCAGCAGCGACAGTAACTATGGCTACACCTTC.

Comments on this clone: Different DNA sequences within this sample yield the same CDR3. The chain links TRBV28 to TRBJ2-7, with a weak D call TRBD2 (6 bases). Trimming removed 2 bases from V and 4 bases from J, with 6 bases in between. Germline CDR1 MDHEN, CDR2 SYDVKM. There are 12 residues in the CDR3. The CDR3 coding sequence is TGTGCCAGCAGTTTAGGACTATACGAGCAGTACTTC. This sequence encodes CASSLGLYEQYF.

To note about this clone: The sample carries other DNA sequences with the same CDR3. The CDR3 DNA follows: TGTGCCACCAGCAGGGCGCTGGGTGAGCAGTACTTC. It codes for CATSRALGEQYF. The rearrangement links TRBV15 to TRBJ2-7; D is ambiguous. This CDR3 contains 12 residues. The V end was cut by 3 bases, the J end by 7 bases, with 10 bases between. The V gene's germline CDR1 is LNHNV and CDR2 YYDKDF (reference sequence).